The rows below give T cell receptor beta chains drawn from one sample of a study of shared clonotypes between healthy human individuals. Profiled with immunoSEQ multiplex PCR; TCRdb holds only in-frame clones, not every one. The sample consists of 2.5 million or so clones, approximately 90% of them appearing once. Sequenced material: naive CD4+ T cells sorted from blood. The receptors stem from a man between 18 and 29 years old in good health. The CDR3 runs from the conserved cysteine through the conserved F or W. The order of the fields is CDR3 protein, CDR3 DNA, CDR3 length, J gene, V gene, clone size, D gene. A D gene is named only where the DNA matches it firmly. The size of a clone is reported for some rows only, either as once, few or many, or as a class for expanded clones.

CASSVLSTANNEQFF TGTGCCAGCAGCGTATTGTCAACCGCGAACAATGAGCAGTTCTTC 15 TRBJ2-1 TRBV9 - -
CASTKGTGGWAFF TGTGCCAGCACTAAGGGGACAGGGGGTTGGGCTTTCTTT 13 TRBJ1-1 TRBV2 - TRBD1
CASSDGTGVTQYF TGTGCCAGCTCAGACGGGACAGGAGTTACGCAGTATTTT 13 TRBJ2-3 TRBV18 - TRBD1
CAWSRLAGTGNEQFF TGTGCCTGGAGTCGTCTAGCGGGAACGGGGAATGAGCAGTTCTTC 15 TRBJ2-1 TRBV30 once TRBD2
CASGTSGIDTDTQYF TGCGCCAGCGGGACTAGCGGGATCGACACAGATACGCAGTATTTT 15 TRBJ2-3 TRBV10-2 - TRBD2
CASSQDIQGASPLHF TGTGCCAGCAGCCAAGATATTCAGGGGGCCTCACCCCTCCACTTT 15 TRBJ1-6 TRBV4-2 - TRBD1
CASRRRGGVTQYF TGTGCCAGCAGACGCAGAGGTGGCGTGACCCAGTACTTC 13 TRBJ2-5 TRBV11-1 - -
CASSSGQGAYGYTF TGTGCCAGCAGTTCGGGACAGGGCGCCTATGGCTACACCTTC 14 TRBJ1-2 TRBV27 once TRBD1
CAGGMGLMNTEAFF TGTGCCGGAGGAATGGGACTGATGAACACTGAAGCTTTCTTT 14 TRBJ1-1 TRBV2 once -
CASSQVASTNEKLFF TGTGCCAGCAGCCAAGTCGCATCAACTAATGAAAAACTGTTTTTT 15 TRBJ1-4 TRBV14 - -
CASGRAQIRDGELFF TGTGCCAGCGGCCGGGCCCAAATAAGGGACGGGGAGCTGTTTTTT 15 TRBJ2-2 TRBV7-6 - -
CASSFGSGGSYEQYF TGTGCCAGCAGCTTTGGCTCAGGGGGCTCCTACGAGCAGTACTTC 15 TRBJ2-7 TRBV7-9 - TRBD1